This T cell receptor (beta chain) was observed in a study of graft-versus-host responses after intestinal transplantation. Study overall: All of the recipients had induction that used anti-thymocyte globulin, then tacrolimus and steroids for 2 to 3 years.

This CDR3 is built from 14 residues. Germline V gene sequence: CDR1 WNHNN, CDR2 SYGVQD (reference sequence). With 6 bases clipped from V and 5 bases from J, the junction kept 7 bases outside the gene matches. Comment on this clone: Its antigen is currently unknown.

Clones were sequenced by immunoSEQ multiplex PCR, and TCRdb holds only the in-frame ones, with some missing. This table has roughly 81,000 clones, approximately 82% appearing once. This chain links TRBV10-1 with TRBJ2-3; the match to TRBD1 covers 8 bases. Source: unstimulated CD4+ T cells sorted from spleen or lymph node cells, taken before intestinal transplant. The clonotype originates from a human donor who received an intestinal transplant. The CDR3 DNA reads as TGCGCCAGCAGACGGGACAGGTCGGGAGATACGCAGTATTTT. Translating gives CASRRDRSGDTQYF.